This entry describes one TCR beta chain. No antigen is known for it. PCR employed 60 Vbeta and 13 Jbeta primers. Measured with immunoSEQ multiplex PCR; TCRdb has only the in-frame clones, and not every one. The table records 110,000 or so clones, approximately 81% of them present only once. The data originate from a study of cytomegalovirus exposure and HLA in healthy donors. Study-level findings and limits: A link between a missense DCLRE1C variant and TCR beta V- and J-gene trimming emerged from a later analysis. There was a cluster of highly shared sequence variants that was likely a sequencing artifact.

V shed 3 bases, J shed 5 bases, and the junction held 8 bases outside the gene matches. Germline-derived CDR1 and CDR2 are SGDLS and YYNGEE. The CDR3 has 14 amino acids. This TCR was recovered from a young man in good health and CMV-seronegative. The chain links TRBV9 to TRBJ2-7, with TRBD2 matching over 7 bases. Sequenced input: PBMCs. DNA of the CDR3: TGTGCCAGCAGCGAAGGCGGGAGTCCTAACGAGCAGTACTTC. It is translated as CASSEGGSPNEQYF.